The T cell receptor (beta chain) under discussion was sequenced for a study of T cell responses to AZD1222 COVID-19 vaccine. Findings and limits, study-wide: Every sample of the repertoires postdated the peak T cell response. Spike regions recognized by vaccine-associated CD4 TCRs spanned the protein, led by 160-218 and 743-854. Reports say nearly half of spike-specific TCRs go after unmutated variant regions. Donor demographics were predominantly white British with a female majority; clonal diversity may be underestimated.

The V end lost 4 bases, the J end lost 4 bases, and 17 bases lay between the germline ends. This CDR3 has 15 amino acids. Germline assignment: CDR1 MGHRA and CDR2 YSYEKL. Libraries were prepared by immunoSEQ multiplex PCR; TCRdb keeps only in-frame clonotypes and omits some of them. The sample yields over 80,000 clones, over 75% seen once. With respect to this clone: Antigen unknown.

The sequenced sample was peripheral blood, obtained on day 0 of AZD1222 vaccination. This receptor was identified in an adult in good health. The V and J genes are TRBV4-1 and TRBJ2-7, with a weak D call TRBD2 (6 bases). CDR3 amino acids: CASSLRLEVAYEQYF. The DNA for the CDR3 is TGCGCCAGCAGCCTCAGACTAGAAGTTGCGTACGAGCAGTACTTC.